The 2 T cell receptor beta chains below come from one sample, sequenced in a study of T cells after yellow fever vaccination. In TCRdb, the 5' RACE reads were re-called with MiXCR into one record per CDR3 protein. The sample has 450,000 to 600,000 distinct CDR3 sequences, about a sixth seen once. The input for sequencing was PBMCs, taken 5 to 6 days after the first yellow fever vaccination. The receptors stem from a man younger than 30 who received the YFV17D yellow fever vaccine.

Only a few counts were recorded for this clonotype. The J gene is TRBJ2-7, the V gene TRBV11-1; D is unresolved. The V and J ends lost 5 bases and 4 bases respectively, with 15 bases between them. The CDR3 loop spans 14 amino acids. CDR1 is SGHAT, CDR2 FQDESV, per germline (reference sequence). In DNA, the CDR3 is TGTGCCAGCAGCCCTATCGGCAGACCTTACGAGCAGTACTTC. Translating it yields CASSPIGRPYEQYF. Variable domain in full (rest from reference TRBV11-1 and TRBJ2-7): EAEVAQSPRYKITEKSQAVAFWCDPISGHATLYWYRQILGQGPELLVQFQDESVVDDSQLPKDRFSAERLKGVDSTLKIQPAELGDSAMYLCASSPIGRPYEQYFGPGTRLTVT.

The rearrangement uses TRBV15 and TRBJ2-3; D might be TRBD1 (6 bases). This CDR3 is built from 16 residues. Germline V lookup: CDR1 LNHNV, CDR2 YYDKDF (reference sequence). Trimming removed 5 bases at V and 7 bases at J, with 22 bases between. CDR3 nucleotides: TGTGCCACCAGCTTTGCGTCCGGGACAATAAAAAATACGCAGTATTTT. Translating it yields CATSFASGTIKNTQYF.